These 16 T cell receptor beta chains share one sample of origin, sequenced in a study of blood T cell repertoires in COVID-19. The table came from immunoSEQ multiplex PCR; TCRdb's copy has only in-frame clones and leaves some out. The repertoire holds approximately 180,000 clones, with roughly 87% as singletons. Sequencing was performed on peripheral blood. These receptors originate from an older woman with acute or convalescent COVID-19.

The genes are TRBV11-2 and TRBJ1-6; D not resolved. The ends were cut back, 0 bases at V and 16 bases at J, with 13 bases in the middle. The CDR3 sequence is 13 residues long. The germline CDR1 and CDR2 sequences are SGHAT and FQNNGV. CDR3 amino acids: CASSLDRWRLLHF. In nucleotides, the CDR3 is TGTGCCAGCAGCTTAGATCGTTGGCGGCTACTCCACTTT.

The CDR3 DNA reads as TGTGCCAGCAGTGACGGGACTAGCGGGGGGGCAGATACGCAGTATTTT. Translated: CASSDGTSGGADTQYF. The gene calls are TRBV6-4 and TRBJ2-3, with 16 bases fitting TRBD2. The CDR3 extends over 16 amino acids. V lost 2 bases to trimming and J lost 4 bases; unmatched junction nucleotides: 0. Germline CDR1 MRHNA, CDR2 SNTAGT.

This clone is a singleton in its sample. The V gene is TRBV7-9, the J gene TRBJ1-4; no definite D call. The CDR3 runs to 15 residues. V lost 5 bases to trimming and J lost 4 bases, with 14 bases between them. The germline gives CDR1 SEHNR, CDR2 FQNEAQ (reference sequence). The CDR3 protein is CASSRSTKVNEKLFF. The CDR3 region has the DNA TGTGCCAGCAGCAGGAGCACAAAAGTTAATGAAAAACTGTTTTTT.

This sequence joins TRBV6-6 and TRBJ2-7; the match to TRBD1 covers 7 bases. Per germline, CDR1 MNHNY and CDR2 SVGAGI (reference sequence). Trimming took 10 bases from V and 3 from J; bases not matched to a gene: 9. The CDR3 is 13 amino acids. The chain's CDR3 is CAIQMGQNYEQYF. The CDR3 DNA sequence: TGTGCCATCCAGATGGGACAGAACTACGAGCAGTACTTC.

The CDR3 sequence is CASSPGQKNTEAFF. The CDR3 nucleotides are TGTGCCAGCAGCCCGGGACAGAAGAACACTGAAGCTTTCTTT. This chain uses TRBV5-8 with TRBJ1-1; 7 bases line up with TRBD1. Germline loops: CDR1 SGHTS, CDR2 YDEGEE. Germline trimming cut 4 bases from V and 1 base from J; bases unmatched to any gene: 4. CDR3 length: 14 amino acids.

The chain has TRBV13 and TRBJ2-5; 8 nucleotides match TRBD1. Germline CDR1 reads PRHDT; CDR2 reads FYEKMQ (reference sequence). This CDR3 is built from 15 residues. V was clipped by 3 bases and J by 3 bases; unmatched bases: 6. In DNA, the CDR3 is TGTGCCAGCAGCTTCCTAAACAGGGGGGAAGAGACCCAGTACTTC. Its translation is CASSFLNRGEETQYF.

About this clone itself: The sample carries other DNA sequences with the same CDR3. The rearrangement uses TRBV28 and TRBJ1-1; D not resolved. Germline CDR1 and CDR2: MDHEN and SYDVKM. There are 11 residues in the CDR3. The ends were cut back, 1 base at V and 6 bases at J, with 3 bases in the middle. The CDR3 here is CASSLSAEAFF. The CDR3 DNA reads TGTGCCAGCAGTTTATCAGCTGAAGCTTTCTTT.

CDR3 protein: CASSLTGQGGQPQHF. CDR3 in DNA: TGTGCCAGTAGTCTCACCGGACAGGGAGGTCAGCCCCAGCATTTT. The chain has TRBV19 and TRBJ1-5; 8 positions match TRBD1. CDR1 is LNHDA and CDR2 is SQIVND in the germline V gene (reference sequence). This CDR3 has 15 amino acids. V was pared by 5 bases and J by 6 bases, with 9 bases of the junction left unmatched.

CDR3: CASSSPGTDSFYSNQPQHF. The DNA for the CDR3 is TGTGCCAGCAGTTCCCCCGGGACAGACTCCTTTTATAGCAATCAGCCCCAGCATTTT. The chain carries TRBV28 and TRBJ1-5; 7 nucleotides match TRBD1. This CDR3 spans 19 amino acids. Germline CDR1 MDHEN, CDR2 SYDVKM. V trimming: 4 bases; J trimming: 0 bases; junction bases outside the gene matches: 15.

V and J are TRBV7-6 and TRBJ2-3; perhaps TRBD2 as D (5 bases). The V gene's germline CDR1 is SGHVS and CDR2 FNYEAQ. CDR3 length: 12 amino acids. Trimming pared 11 bases from V and 6 bases from J, leaving 15 bases between. The CDR3 DNA follows: TGTGCCGTCTTCGGGATTAGGGATACGCAGTATTTT. Amino acid sequence: CAVFGIRDTQYF.

The chain employs TRBV6-2 or TRBV6-3 and TRBJ2-3, with 8 bases lining up with TRBD2. CDR1 is MNHEY and CDR2 is SVGEGT in the germline V gene. V lost 2 bases and J lost 0; bases outside the gene matches: 10. The CDR3 totals 18 residues. The CDR3 region is CASSYGVVASGSTDTQYF. CDR3 DNA: TGTGCCAGCAGTTACGGGGTTGTGGCTAGCGGGAGCACAGATACGCAGTATTTT.

This chain uses TRBV5-1 with TRBJ1-2; tentatively, D is TRBD1 (6 bases). The length of the CDR3 is 14 residues. CDR1 and CDR2 (germline): SGHRS, YFSETQ. Trimming pared 0 bases from V and 4 bases from J, leaving 10 bases between. DNA for the CDR3: TGCGCCAGCAGCTTGGGCAGGGGTTTCTATGGCTACACCTTC. Protein product: CASSLGRGFYGYTF.

The chain is built from TRBV12-3 or TRBV12-4 and TRBJ1-1, with D possibly TRBD1 on 5 matching bases. CDR3 length equals 13 residues. Between the trimmed V and J ends, which lost 5 bases and 5 bases, there was a span of 12 bases. The CDR3 spells CASSVQVVTEAFF. The CDR3 nucleotides read TGTGCCAGCAGTGTACAGGTAGTAACTGAAGCTTTCTTT.

The chain employs TRBV7-9 and TRBJ2-1; 10 bases line up with TRBD1. V shed 4 bases and J 6 bases; nucleotides not matched to a gene: 9. Germline CDR1 reads SEHNR; CDR2 reads FQNEAQ (reference sequence). The CDR3 has 16 residues. The CDR3 coding sequence is TGTGCCAGCAGCTCCAGGACAGGGGGAGAATTCAATGAGCAGTTCTTC. Translation gives CASSSRTGGEFNEQFF.

The chain is built from TRBV3-1 (or the pseudogene TRBV3-2) and TRBJ1-1; 7 bases agree with TRBD1. The ends lost 1 base at V and 1 base at J; junction bases unmatched: 9. The CDR3 spans 17 residues. From germline, CDR1 is LGHDT and CDR2 YNNKEL (reference sequence). Written as DNA, the CDR3 is TGTGCCAGCAGCCAAGTTGGGACAGAGGTCGAGAACACTGAAGCTTTCTTT. Residues: CASSQVGTEVENTEAFF.

The chain couples TRBV2 to TRBJ1-5, with 7 bases identical to TRBD1. The CDR3 runs 15 residues. CDR1 is SNHLY and CDR2 is FYNNEI in the germline V gene. Unmatched junction bases numbered 11, after V lost 7 bases and J lost 5 bases. CDR3 sequence (DNA): TGTGCCAGCAAACACAGGACAGGCCTCGATCAGCCCCAGCATTTT. This codes for CASKHRTGLDQPQHF.